This TCR beta chain was identified during a study of identical twins. Study findings and constraints: High-abundance cord blood beta clonotypes had fewer insertions; memory repertoires showed none.

TCRdb ran MiXCR on the 5' RACE reads and lists one entry per CDR3 protein. Among roughly 540,000 distinct CDR3 sequences, around 20% were seen once, and the ten largest hold 0.75% to 0.95%. Trimming removed 2 bases from V and 0 bases from J, with 14 bases in between. This CDR3 has 16 amino acids. Germline values: CDR1 MNHEY, CDR2 SVGAGI. This clonotype has a handful of counts. The antigen is undetermined. This sample was shared with a second study, whose subject was T cells expressing NK-cell markers. From that study: Serological testing identified seven of the eight sequenced donors as HCMV-seropositive and one as seronegative. The contribution of dominant NKG2C+ clonotypes to CD8+ T cells in about six donors was roughly 1.0-7.0%.

The sample comprised CD4+ T cells sorted from blood. The gene calls are TRBV6-5 and TRBJ2-7; possible D gene TRBD1, 6 bases. This receptor was obtained from a woman under 30 in good health. The CDR3 DNA is TGTGCCAGCAGTTACGTGGGACACAGGAGCTCCTACGAGCAGTACTTC. It yields the protein CASSYVGHRSSYEQYF.